This TCR beta chain originates from a study of beta chain features in type 1 diabetes. The authors sorted CD4+ naive, central memory, regulatory and stem cell-like memory cells via CD45RO/CCR7/CD25/CD127/CD95/CD27. Sequenced material consisted of expressed TCRB transcripts (all of the isolated RNA was reverse transcribed). TCRdb's copy holds only in-frame clones and misses some; the assay was immunoSEQ multiplex PCR. This sample has approximately 250,000 clones; about 24% occur once, and the top ten carry over 0.01%. Study-level results: Patients showed naive, central memory and Treg TCRB repertoires that appeared more similar than those of healthy donors. When Type 1 diabetes patients were examined, their TCRB CDR3s proved moderately but significantly shorter in all four CD4+ subsets. Patients with type 1 diabetes carried fewer insertions and had more deletions at their VDJ junctions.

Trimming cost V 5 bases and J 4 bases, with 21 bases left between them. The germline V gene has CDR1 MNHEY and CDR2 SMNVEV (reference sequence). The CDR3 runs 16 residues. This clone turned up a few times. The antigen is not known. The TCR comes from a woman between 25 and 40 years old with type 1 diabetes. The chain couples TRBV27 to TRBJ2-7, with D perhaps matching TRBD2 (5 bases). The material sequenced was naive CD4+ T cells from blood. CDR3 protein: CASSDGNTGFGYEQYF. The CDR3 coding sequence is TGTGCCAGCAGTGACGGGAACACCGGGTTTGGGTACGAGCAGTACTTC.